The next 20 T cell receptor beta chains were all read from a single sample in a study of human T cells and chemical hapten exposure. Time point given: patch test 1, 2 weeks after DPC sensitization. Treatment given: therapeutic diphenylcyclopropenone sensitization with weekly scalp DPC. Unfractionated whole blood yielded total RNA. Each CDR3 protein is one row after TCRdb ran MiXCR on the RACE reads. The sample records 40,000 to 65,000 distinct CDR3 sequences, about 11% being singletons. Here the sequenced sample was whole blood, taken in connection with sensitization to the hapten diphenylcyclopropenone (DPC). Source of these receptors: a woman aged 40 to 50 with alopecia areata. Some clones in this sample may be carry-over from other donors' samples.

This clonotype turned up a few times. The chain couples TRBV18 to TRBJ1-5; 9 nucleotides line up with TRBD1. CDR1 is KGHSH, CDR2 LQKENI, per germline. The CDR3 spans 14 residues. Losses at the gene ends were 5 bases for V and 6 bases for J; bases not matched to a gene: 5. The CDR3 nucleotides read TGTGCCAGCTCATCCACAGGGGGCTCTCAGCCCCAGCATTTT. It is translated as CASSSTGGSQPQHF.

This clonotype has a count of ten or more. The J gene is TRBJ2-7, the V gene TRBV3-1, with D unresolved. Trimming removed 3 bases at V and 7 bases at J, with 10 bases between. Germline V CDR1 and CDR2: LGHDT, YNNKEL (reference sequence). The CDR3 is made up of 12 amino acids. CDR3 amino acids: CASSHGPQEQYF. CDR3 DNA: TGTGCCAGCAGCCATGGCCCTCAAGAGCAGTACTTC.

CDR3 sequence reads: CASSFGQPQHF. CDR3 in DNA: TGTGCCAGCAGTTTCGGTCAGCCCCAGCATTTT. This rearrangement joins TRBV28 to TRBJ1-5; no reliable D call. Trimming removed 3 bases from V and 6 bases from J, with 3 bases in between. The CDR3 spans 11 residues. CDR1 MDHEN and CDR2 SYDVKM come from the germline V gene.

The table lists this clonotype with many counts. The chain combines TRBV4-1 with TRBJ2-5; the D gene is possibly TRBD1 (5 bases). The CDR3 contains 14 residues. V shed 1 base and J shed 1 base, with 7 bases lying between them. Germline V gene lookup returns CDR1 MGHRA and CDR2 YSYEKL. CDR3 in DNA: TGCGCCAGCAGCCAAGCCCAGGGCCAAGAGACCCAGTACTTC. This encodes CASSQAQGQETQYF.

This clonotype was seen a handful of times. The chain links TRBV11-2 to TRBJ2-7, with D hard to call. The germline CDR1 and CDR2 sequences are SGHAT and FQNNGV. This CDR3 contains 14 residues. The V and J ends lost 5 bases and 1 base respectively, with 12 bases between them. For the CDR3, the DNA is TGTGCCAGCAGCCTCGGGCCCGGGTCCTACGAGCAGTACTTC. Its translation is CASSLGPGSYEQYF.

The sample holds a few counts of this clonotype. V and J are TRBV2 and TRBJ2-1; TRBD2 might be the D (7 bases). The germline CDR1 and CDR2 sequences are SNHLY and FYNNEI. The CDR3 length is 15 residues. Between the trimmed V and J ends, which lost 6 bases and 5 bases, there was a span of 17 bases. The CDR3 sequence is CASRSAGARNNEQFF. CDR3 nucleotide sequence: TGTGCCAGCAGGTCCGCGGGGGCCAGGAACAATGAGCAGTTCTTC.

The chain is built from TRBV27 and TRBJ1-4; D is possibly TRBD1 (5 bases). CDR1 and CDR2 from the germline V gene are MNHEY and SMNVEV (reference sequence). Trimming pared 5 bases from V and 2 bases from J, leaving 12 bases between. CDR3 length: 15 residues. In DNA form, the CDR3 reads TGTGCCAGCAGTCCTAAGGGGTCGACTAATGAAAAACTGTTTTTT. As protein: CASSPKGSTNEKLFF.

The chain recombines TRBV29-1 with TRBJ1-5; 7 bases align to TRBD1. Germline CDR1 is SQVTM and CDR2 is ANQGSEA. This CDR3 is built from 13 residues. J lost 0 bases, V lost 6 bases, and 2 bases had no gene match. DNA of the CDR3: TGCAGCGTCGGGACAGATAGCAATCAGCCCCAGCATTTT. Translating gives CSVGTDSNQPQHF.

This clonotype has at least ten counts. The chain uses TRBV29-1 and TRBJ1-5; a possible D gene is TRBD1 (6 bases). This CDR3 comprises 13 residues. V was clipped by 6 bases and J by 0 bases, with 9 bases between them. From germline, CDR1 is SQVTM and CDR2 ANQGSEA. In DNA form, the CDR3 reads TGCAGCGTCGGGACAAATAGCAATCAGCCCCAGCATTTT. Its protein is CSVGTNSNQPQHF.

This clonotype was detected ten times or more. The chain employs TRBV6-5 and TRBJ1-2; D unclear. This CDR3 contains 13 residues. The germline V gene encodes CDR1 MNHEY and CDR2 SVGAGI. V dropped 4 bases and J dropped 3 bases, with 9 bases sitting between them. The CDR3 spells CASSSTAYYGYTF. CDR3 in DNA: TGTGCCAGCAGTTCCACCGCCTACTATGGCTACACCTTC.

Ten or more counts support this clonotype. The chain couples TRBV18 to TRBJ2-2; no firm D call. Trimming stripped 4 bases from V and 1 base from J, with 13 bases between. Germline V gene sequence: CDR1 KGHSH, CDR2 LQKENI. The CDR3 spans 16 residues. Here the CDR3 DNA reads TGTGCCAGCTCACTAACGGACCGGATGAACACCGGGGAGCTGTTTTTT. Its protein product is CASSLTDRMNTGELFF.

The chain is built from TRBV11-3 and TRBJ2-5, with a tentative D call TRBD2 (5 bases). The CDR3 consists of 14 residues. From germline, CDR1 is SGHNT and CDR2 YENEEA. V lost 9 bases and J 0 bases, leaving 14 bases between the germline ends. The CDR3 coding sequence is TGTGCCAGTTCGGCAGCGGATAACCAAGAGACCCAGTACTTC. The encoded protein is CASSAADNQETQYF.

In its sample, this clonotype was seen many times. The chain joins TRBV7-9 to TRBJ2-5; no definite D call. Trimming stripped 5 bases from V and 4 bases from J, with 11 bases between. The length of the CDR3 is 13 residues. Germline-derived CDR1 and CDR2 are SEHNR and FQNEAQ (reference sequence). The CDR3 nucleotides are TGTGCCAGCAGCCGCGGAGTTGGAGAGACCCAGTACTTC. Amino acids: CASSRGVGETQYF.

This clonotype was picked up many times. This chain connects TRBV13 to TRBJ1-1, with D unclear. V dropped 5 bases and J dropped 9 bases, with 16 bases sitting between them. Germline CDR1 and CDR2: PRHDT and FYEKMQ (reference sequence). The CDR3 loop spans 13 amino acids. The CDR3 loop is CASSQQDTPKAFF. In DNA, the CDR3 is TGTGCCAGCAGCCAGCAAGACACACCCAAAGCTTTCTTT.

The genes are TRBV24-1 and TRBJ1-5; D is ambiguous. The length of the CDR3 is 14 residues. Germline CDR1 and CDR2: KGHDR and SFDVKD. V was shortened by 4 bases and J by 1 base, with 7 bases between the two germline ends. CDR3 in amino acids: CATSESPSNQPQHF. The CDR3 coding sequence is TGTGCCACCAGTGAATCCCCGAGCAATCAGCCCCAGCATTTT.

The sample holds one count of this clonotype. This chain uses TRBV27 with TRBJ2-7; tentatively, D is TRBD1 (5 bases). V gave up 5 bases and J gave up 0 bases, with 11 bases separating them. The CDR3 has 14 amino acids. Germline CDR1 is MNHEY and CDR2 is SMNVEV (reference sequence). The CDR3 region has the DNA TGTGCCAGCAGTCGTCGACAGAGCTCCTACGAGCAGTACTTC. The encoded protein is CASSRRQSSYEQYF.

This clonotype was recorded at least ten times. The rearrangement links TRBV19 to TRBJ2-1, with 15 bases fitting TRBD2. Germline CDR1 is LNHDA and CDR2 is SQIVND (reference sequence). CDR3 length: 18 amino acids. V trimming: 6 bases; J trimming: 0 bases; junction bases outside the gene matches: 6. CDR3 amino acids: CASSSGLAGGSSYNEQFF. CDR3 DNA sequence: TGTGCCAGTAGCTCGGGACTAGCGGGGGGCAGCTCCTACAATGAGCAGTTCTTC.

This clonotype was counted at least ten times. The chain has TRBV10-1 and TRBJ1-1; no definite D call. Trimming pared 9 bases from V and 3 bases from J, leaving 11 bases between. The germline CDR1 and CDR2 sequences are WNHNN and SYGVQD (reference sequence). The CDR3 extends over 12 amino acids. CDR3 bases: TGCGCCAGGAAACCCAGCGACACTGAAGCTTTCTTT. Its protein product is CARKPSDTEAFF.

This clonotype has more than one count but fewer than ten. The chain is built from TRBV11-2 and TRBJ1-4; D uncertain. V dropped 5 bases and J dropped 12 bases, with 19 bases sitting between them. Germline CDR1 is SGHAT and CDR2 is FQNNGV. CDR3 length: 14 residues. CDR3 in amino acids: CASSPMEGSEELFF. The CDR3 DNA follows: TGTGCCAGCAGCCCAATGGAGGGTTCAGAAGAACTGTTTTTT.

The gene calls are TRBV12-3 or TRBV12-4 and TRBJ2-2; D perhaps matches TRBD2 (5 bases). Trimming removed 2 bases at V and 0 bases at J, with 10 bases between. The CDR3 is 16 residues long. CDR3 residues: CASSLFGGSNTGELFF. CDR3 bases: TGTGCCAGCAGTTTATTTGGCGGGTCGAACACCGGGGAGCTGTTTTTT.